This entry lists 18 T cell receptor beta chains sequenced from one sample in a study of cytomegalovirus exposure and HLA in healthy donors. In the PCR, 60 Vbeta and 13 Jbeta primers were used. TCRdb's copy holds only in-frame clones and misses some; the assay was immunoSEQ multiplex PCR. Found here are over 150,000 clones, around 79% of them singletons; the top ten hold 2.1%. Material: PBMCs. Receptors originate from a man aged 35-49 years in good health and CMV-seronegative.

This clone was seen more than once but under ten times. The rearrangement joins TRBV5-4 to TRBJ2-4; a weak D match, TRBD1 (5 bases). Germline CDR1 and CDR2: SGHNT and YYREEE (reference sequence). The germline V and J ends were trimmed by 0 bases and 6 bases, with 13 bases remaining between them. The CDR3 extends over 15 amino acids. The CDR3 region has the DNA TGTGCCAGCAGCTTGGACGTGGGGCCGGGAAACATTCAGTACTTC. It is translated as CASSLDVGPGNIQYF.

The V call is TRBV4-3, the J call TRBJ2-7, with a weak D call TRBD2 (6 bases). Germline CDR1 reads LGHNA; CDR2 reads YSLEER. This CDR3 is 15 amino acids long. V was clipped by 1 base and J by 0 bases, with 10 bases between them. The CDR3 sequence: CASSQAPGGSYEQYF. CDR3 in DNA: TGCGCCAGCAGCCAAGCACCCGGGGGCTCCTACGAGCAGTACTTC.

This chain connects TRBV5-1 to TRBJ2-7; the match to TRBD1 covers 8 bases. Germline loops: CDR1 SGHRS, CDR2 YFSETQ. V gave up 4 bases and J gave up 2 bases; unmatched junction bases: 8. CDR3 length: 15 amino acids. The CDR3 loop reads CASSLDRQGPYEQYF. In nucleotides, the CDR3 is TGCGCCAGCAGCCTGGATAGACAGGGGCCCTACGAGCAGTACTTC.

This clone was seen only a few times. This chain links TRBV28 with TRBJ2-4, with D perhaps TRBD1 (5 bases). V was trimmed by 7 bases and J by 8 bases, leaving 18 bases between them. This CDR3 comprises 14 residues. Germline V lookup: CDR1 MDHEN, CDR2 SYDVKM. CDR3 bases: TGTGCCAGCACCACCAACACAGGTGGGGACATTCAGTACTTC. Residues: CASTTNTGGDIQYF.

The chain has TRBV5-6 and TRBJ2-7; TRBD1 matches at 7 bases. This CDR3 comprises 13 residues. Germline loops: CDR1 SGHDT, CDR2 YYEEEE. The trim removed 2 bases at V and 4 bases at J, leaving 3 bases unmatched. CDR3: CASSFEGAYEQYF. In DNA, the CDR3 is TGTGCCAGCAGCTTTGAGGGGGCGTACGAGCAGTACTTC.

This clone was detected a few times. The gene calls are TRBV11-2 and TRBJ2-5; TRBD1 matches at 7 bases. V shed 2 bases, J shed 5 bases, and the junction held 8 bases outside the gene matches. CDR3 size: 15 residues. In germline, CDR1 is SGHAT, CDR2 FQNNGV. The CDR3 region is CASSLITGAGETQYF. For the CDR3, the DNA is TGTGCCAGCAGCTTAATAACAGGGGCCGGGGAGACCCAGTACTTC.

The rearrangement uses TRBV5-4 and TRBJ2-5, with 7 bases matching TRBD2. The CDR3 totals 15 residues. Germline CDR1 reads SGHNT; CDR2 reads YYREEE (reference sequence). The V segment lost 2 bases and the J segment 5 bases; nucleotides outside the gene matches: 9. CDR3 loop: CASSFVGLGGETQYF. The CDR3 DNA reads TGTGCCAGCAGCTTTGTGGGTTTGGGAGGGGAGACCCAGTACTTC.

The chain is built from TRBV10-3 and TRBJ1-6, with 9 nucleotides matching TRBD1. There are 16 residues in the CDR3. Trimming removed 6 bases from V and 0 bases from J; junction bases left unmatched: 3. The germline V gene has CDR1 ENHRY and CDR2 SYGVKD. The CDR3 nucleotides read TGTGCCATCAGGGACAGGGGAAGCTCCTATAATTCACCCCTCCACTTT. It is translated as CAIRDRGSSYNSPLHF.

The V call is TRBV6-6, the J call TRBJ1-2; 7 nucleotides agree with TRBD1. This CDR3 contains 13 residues. Germline CDR1 reads MNHNY; CDR2 reads SVGAGI (reference sequence). Losses at the gene ends were 4 bases for V and 7 bases for J; bases not matched to a gene: 6. The CDR3 region is CASSFRTGVGYTF. Written as DNA, the CDR3 is TGTGCCAGCAGTTTCAGGACAGGCGTTGGCTACACCTTC.

The CDR3 reads CASSYAVGGQPQHF. CDR3 in DNA: TGTGCCAGCAGTTACGCGGTCGGGGGGCAGCCCCAGCATTTT. The rearrangement links TRBV6-5 to TRBJ1-5; tentatively, D is TRBD1 (5 bases). This CDR3 has 14 amino acids. V gave up 2 bases and J gave up 7 bases, with 12 bases separating them. Germline values: CDR1 MNHEY, CDR2 SVGAGI.

V is TRBV19 and J is TRBJ2-4, with 9 bases matching TRBD1. The germline V gene encodes CDR1 LNHDA and CDR2 SQIVND (reference sequence). V trimming: 3 bases; J trimming: 3 bases; junction bases outside the gene matches: 9. The CDR3 contains 17 residues. The CDR3 nucleotides are TGTGCCAGTAGTATCATCCTCACAGGGGGCGGCAAAAACATTCAGTACTTC. Amino acids: CASSIILTGGGKNIQYF. Filled out from reference TRBV19 and TRBJ2-4, the complete variable domain reads DGGITQSPKYLFRKEGQNVTLSCEQNLNHDAMYWYRQDPGQGLRLIYYSQIVNDFQKGDIAEGYSVSREKKESFPLTVTSAQKNPTAFYLCASSIILTGGGKNIQYFGAGTRLSVL.

This clone occurred a few times. Only one base separates this from a far larger clonotype, so it likely reflects a read error. The rearrangement links TRBV6-4 to TRBJ2-7; no reliable D call. The germline CDR1 and CDR2 sequences are MRHNA and SNTAGT. The CDR3 is made up of 16 amino acids. V was shortened by 9 bases and J by 7 bases, with 28 bases between the two germline ends. CDR3 in amino acids: CASSPSGEHSYNEQYF. The CDR3 DNA is TGTGCCAGTTCACCCTCAGGCGAACACTCCTACAATGAGCAGTACTTC.

The chain employs TRBV5-8 and TRBJ2-7; TRBD1 agrees at 7 bases. Germline assignment: CDR1 SGHTS and CDR2 YDEGEE. J was trimmed by 2 bases and V by 4 bases; bases with no gene match: 6. The CDR3 consists of 14 residues. The CDR3 reads CASSPGTVTYEQYF. In DNA form, the CDR3 reads TGTGCCAGCAGCCCCGGGACAGTTACCTACGAGCAGTACTTC.

This rearrangement joins TRBV11-2 to TRBJ2-7, with 7 bases identical to TRBD1. This CDR3 spans 14 amino acids. V dropped 5 bases and J dropped 2; count of bases not matched to a gene: 6. Germline CDR1 is SGHAT and CDR2 is FQNNGV. The chain's CDR3 is CASSPRQGPYEQYF. The CDR3 bases are TGTGCCAGCAGCCCGAGACAGGGTCCCTACGAGCAGTACTTC. Combining the CDR3 with reference TRBV11-2 and TRBJ2-7 gives the whole variable domain EAGVAQSPRYKIIEKRQSVAFWCNPISGHATLYWYQQILGQGPKLLIQFQNNGVVDDSQLPKDRFSAERLKGVDSTLKIQPAKLEDSAVYLCASSPRQGPYEQYFGPGTRLTVT.

Comments on this clone: Other DNA sequences in the sample encode the same CDR3. The gene calls are TRBV28 and TRBJ2-7; 8 bases are shared with TRBD2. The CDR3 is made up of 14 amino acids. The germline CDR1 and CDR2 sequences are MDHEN and SYDVKM. Trimming at V came to 2 bases and at J to 4 bases, leaving 4 bases not matched to a gene. CDR3 nucleotide sequence: TGTGCCAGCAGTTTACTAGCGGGCTTATACGAGCAGTACTTC. Residues: CASSLLAGLYEQYF.

The CDR3 loop reads CASSVGGDNSYEQYF. CDR3 DNA sequence: TGTGCCAGCAGCGTTGGGGGGGATAATAGCTACGAGCAGTACTTC. The chain employs TRBV9 and TRBJ2-7, with 7 bases lining up with TRBD2. The CDR3 spans 15 residues. V gave up 2 bases and J gave up 3 bases; unmatched junction bases: 8. Germline V lookup: CDR1 SGDLS, CDR2 YYNGEE.

This clone was counted ten times or more. The genes are TRBV5-1 and TRBJ2-2; TRBD2 might be the D (5 bases). Germline CDR1 reads SGHRS; CDR2 reads YFSETQ. The CDR3 consists of 14 residues. The V end lost 4 bases, the J end lost 2 bases, and 9 bases lay between the germline ends. Here the CDR3 DNA reads TGCGCCAGCAGCGTCGCGGGTAACACCGGGGAGCTGTTTTTT. Protein sequence: CASSVAGNTGELFF. Filled out from reference TRBV5-1 and TRBJ2-2, the complete variable domain reads KAGVTQTPRYLIKTRGQQVTLSCSPISGHRSVSWYQQTPGQGLQFLFEYFSETQRNKGNFPGRFSGRQFSNSRSEMNVSTLELGDSALYLCASSVAGNTGELFFGEGSRLTVL.

This clone was recorded a few times. The DNA is left out, because the CDR3 cannot be placed on it with certainty; the CDR3 is given as TCRdb lists it. V and J are TRBV11-2 and TRBJ2-3; the table calls TRBD1, which could not be checked here. The length of the CDR3 is 14 amino acids, counting both ends. CDR1 is SGHAT and CDR2 is FQNNGV in the germline V gene. The CDR3 spells CASSLDWARGARYF.